Listed below are T cell receptor beta chains from one sample, sequenced in a study of CD8+CD57+ T cells in acquired aplastic anemia. TCRdb re-called the reads through MiXCR, storing one row per CDR3 protein. The table records 100,000 to 120,000 distinct CDR3 sequences, 40% to 60% of them present only once. The specimen was sorted CD4+, CD8+, or CD8+CD57+ T cells (not recorded which) from PBMCs. The source of these receptors is a human donor in good health, serving as a control. Both conserved end residues are trimmed from each CDR3. A D gene is named only where the DNA matches it firmly.

V gene	J gene	D gene	CDR3 protein
TRBV2	TRBJ2-7	TRBD2	ASSEPSGGVYEQY
TRBV10-1	TRBJ1-2	TRBD1	ARRPTGGVWGYT
TRBV2	TRBJ1-2	TRBD1	ASREQGAGGYT
TRBV4-2	TRBJ2-5	.	ASSPLAGIYQETQY
TRBV4-3	TRBJ2-2	.	ASSRDNVGELF
TRBV7-8	TRBJ1-5	.	ASSLREPYSNQPQH
TRBV10-3	TRBJ1-2	.	AISGSRAGAPYGYT
TRBV6-5	TRBJ1-1	.	ASSYPPRGGNTEAF
TRBV13	TRBJ1-2	TRBD1	ASSLGRQGLGYGYT
TRBV2	TRBJ2-7	TRBD2	ASSGYTSGGAHEQY
TRBV20-1	TRBJ2-5	.	SARDPELLGETQY
TRBV15	TRBJ2-7	.	ATSSSTSRGEQY
TRBV20-1	TRBJ2-7	TRBD1	SASTGGWEQY
TRBV24-1	TRBJ2-3	TRBD1	ATSDIGTGNADTQY
TRBV27	TRBJ2-7	.	ASSGQGPAEQY
TRBV19	TRBJ1-5	TRBD1	ASSTPGQPDQPQH
TRBV25-1	TRBJ2-7	TRBD2	ASTGHTSGGSYEQY
TRBV29-1	TRBJ2-3	TRBD2	SVPAGGPGTDTQY
TRBV10-3	TRBJ1-5	.	AISDINSNQPQH
TRBV13	TRBJ2-1	TRBD2	ASSLVGGASNEQF
TRBV2	TRBJ2-7	.	ASGRDGPYEQY
TRBV29-1	TRBJ1-5	.	SVGTNSNQPQH
TRBV25-1	TRBJ2-7	.	ASSGGGRGEAYEQY
TRBV20-1	TRBJ1-2	.	SARELDETGYGYT
TRBV29-1	TRBJ2-5	.	SVESGETQY
TRBV7-9	TRBJ2-2	TRBD1	ASSLGQGDTGGLF
TRBV14	TRBJ1-2	.	ASSQSGGTFAYGYT
TRBV20-1	TRBJ2-1	TRBD1	SAGGQGISNEQF
TRBV10-3	TRBJ2-7	TRBD2	ATGGADSYEQY
TRBV25-1	TRBJ1-5	.	ASCPCGDSGQPQH
TRBV5-5	TRBJ1-5	TRBD1	ASSLEDRTYQPQH
TRBV19	TRBJ1-5	.	ASSILTGIGVQPQH
TRBV7-2	TRBJ2-2	.	ASSLALFGTGELF
TRBV7-3	TRBJ1-1	TRBD1	ASSRGQGEWDTEAF
TRBV9	TRBJ1-2	TRBD1	ASSLVDRGGYGYT
TRBV5-1	TRBJ2-7	.	ASSLAPGAGEQY
TRBV10-2	TRBJ2-2	.	ASRDTGELF
TRBV7-8	TRBJ2-1	.	ASSTPLDRPGEQF
TRBV5-4	TRBJ2-2	.	ASSLIRVTGELF
TRBV19	TRBJ1-5	.	ASSISQDSGSPQH
TRBV10-2	TRBJ1-2	.	ASRESRGHYGYT
TRBV6-5	TRBJ1-1	.	ASSYLEEAF
TRBV2	TRBJ1-6	.	ASMNRVSSPLH
TRBV19	TRBJ1-3	.	ASSTPSGNTIY
TRBV5-8	TRBJ2-7	TRBD1	ASSLATGGFHEQY
TRBV25-1	TRBJ2-7	TRBD1	ASSGGDRVNEQY
TRBV7-9	TRBJ1-6	TRBD1	ASGDRVGSPLH
TRBV29-1	TRBJ1-5	.	SVGINSNQPQH
TRBV2	TRBJ2-7	TRBD1	ASRDRGLGASYEQY
TRBV24-1	TRBJ2-3	TRBD2	ATSDRTSGDTDTQY
TRBV7-2	TRBJ1-2	.	ASSSDKYYGYT
TRBV5-1	TRBJ2-1	TRBD2	ASSPAGDSSYNEQF